This TCR beta chain was obtained from a study of shared clonotypes between healthy human individuals. Naivety among CD8 cells was defined by CD45RO negativity and positive CCR7 selection, thereby excluding terminally differentiated effector memory CD45RA+ cells. Within Nashville, Tennessee resided all donors, each a Caucasian adult. Here immunoSEQ multiplex PCR was the method, and the copy in TCRdb shows in-frame clones only, minus some. The sample has around 600,000 clones; about 95% are singletons. The clonotype was recovered from a woman aged 25 to 45 in good health. What was sequenced was naive CD8+ T cells sorted from blood.

The CDR3 sequence: CASSSTLAGEAFF. The CDR3 nucleotides are TGTGCCAGCAGCTCTACCTTGGCAGGTGAAGCTTTCTTT. The gene calls are TRBV5-4 and TRBJ1-1, with no clear D. The V gene lost 3 bases and the J gene lost 7 bases, with 13 bases spanning the gap. Germline CDR1 reads SGHNT; CDR2 reads YYREEE (reference sequence). The CDR3 loop spans 13 amino acids.